The T cell receptor (beta chain) under discussion was sequenced for a study of blood T cell repertoires in COVID-19. This CDR3 is 13 amino acids long. Per the germline V gene, CDR1 is LNHDA and CDR2 is SQIVND (reference sequence). Trimming took 5 bases from V and 6 from J, leaving 10 bases between them. Under the authors' procedure: Amplification from reference gene primers served as the basis for estimated nucleated cell counts. Generated by immunoSEQ multiplex PCR, the TCRdb table keeps only in-frame clones and is missing some. V and J calls and clone size are those listed in that table; D and trimming were worked out from the DNA. The sample has some 160,000 clones, about nine tenths seen once.

The gene calls are TRBV19 and TRBJ2-2; possible D gene TRBD1, 6 bases. The TCR comes from a man between 18 and 35 years old with acute or convalescent COVID-19. What was sequenced was peripheral blood. The CDR3 here is CASSATGAGELFF. DNA for the CDR3: TGTGCCAGTAGTGCGACAGGTGCCGGGGAGCTGTTTTTT.